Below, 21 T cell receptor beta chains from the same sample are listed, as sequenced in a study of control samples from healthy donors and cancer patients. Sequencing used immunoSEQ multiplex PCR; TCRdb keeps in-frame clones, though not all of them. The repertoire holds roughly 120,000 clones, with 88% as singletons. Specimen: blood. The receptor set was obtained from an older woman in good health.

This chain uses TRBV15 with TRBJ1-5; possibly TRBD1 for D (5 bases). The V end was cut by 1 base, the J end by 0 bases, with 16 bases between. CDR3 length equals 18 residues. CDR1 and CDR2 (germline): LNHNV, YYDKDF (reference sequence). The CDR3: CATSRGVRDGYSNQPQHF. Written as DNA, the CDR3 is TGTGCCACCAGCAGAGGGGTACGGGACGGATATAGCAATCAGCCCCAGCATTTT. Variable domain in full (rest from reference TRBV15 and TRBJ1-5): DAMVIQNPRYQVTQFGKPVTLSCSQTLNHNVMYWYQQKSSQAPKLLFHYYDKDFNNEADTPDNFQSRRPNTSFCFLDIRSPGLGDTAMYLCATSRGVRDGYSNQPQHFGDGTRLSIL.

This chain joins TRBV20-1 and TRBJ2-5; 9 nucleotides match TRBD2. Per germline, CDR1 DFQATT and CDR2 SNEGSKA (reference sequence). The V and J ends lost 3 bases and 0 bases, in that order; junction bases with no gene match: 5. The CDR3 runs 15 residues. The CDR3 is CSASRPSGDQETQYF. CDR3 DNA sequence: TGCAGTGCTAGTAGGCCTAGCGGGGACCAAGAGACCCAGTACTTC.

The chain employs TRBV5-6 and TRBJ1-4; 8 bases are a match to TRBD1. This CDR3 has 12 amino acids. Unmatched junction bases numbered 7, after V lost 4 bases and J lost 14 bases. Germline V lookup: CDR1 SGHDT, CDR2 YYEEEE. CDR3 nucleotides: TGTGCCAGCAGCGCCGGACAGGGCTGGCTGTTTTTT. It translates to CASSAGQGWLFF.

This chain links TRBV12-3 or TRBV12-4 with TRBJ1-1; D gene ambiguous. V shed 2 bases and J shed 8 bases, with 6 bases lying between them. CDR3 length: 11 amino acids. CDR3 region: CASSLIGEAFF. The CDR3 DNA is TGTGCCAGCAGTTTAATCGGGGAAGCTTTCTTT.

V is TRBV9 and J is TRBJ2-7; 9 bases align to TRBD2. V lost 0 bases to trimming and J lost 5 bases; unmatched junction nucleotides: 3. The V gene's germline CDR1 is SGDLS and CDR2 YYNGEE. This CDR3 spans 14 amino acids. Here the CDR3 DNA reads TGTGCCAGCAGCGTAGATAGCGGGGGAAACGAGCAGTACTTC. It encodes CASSVDSGGNEQYF.

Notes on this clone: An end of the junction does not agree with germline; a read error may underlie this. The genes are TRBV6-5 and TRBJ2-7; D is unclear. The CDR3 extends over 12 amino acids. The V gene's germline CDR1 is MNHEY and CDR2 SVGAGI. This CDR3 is CASRGSPYQQYF. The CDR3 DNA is TGTGCCAGCAGGGGTAGCCCCTACCAGCAGTACTTC.

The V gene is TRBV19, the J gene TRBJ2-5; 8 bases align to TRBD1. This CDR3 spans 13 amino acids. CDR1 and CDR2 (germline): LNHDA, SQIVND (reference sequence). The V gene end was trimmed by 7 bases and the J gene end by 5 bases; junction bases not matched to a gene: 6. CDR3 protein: CASTPTGEETQYF. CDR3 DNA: TGTGCCAGTACCCCGACAGGGGAGGAGACCCAGTACTTC.

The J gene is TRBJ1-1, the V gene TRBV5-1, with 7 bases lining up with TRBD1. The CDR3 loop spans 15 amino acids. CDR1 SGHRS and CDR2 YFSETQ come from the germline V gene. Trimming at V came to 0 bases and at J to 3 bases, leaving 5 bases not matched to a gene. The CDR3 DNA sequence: TGCGCCAGCAGCTTGGTTCCAGGGGGGGACACTGAAGCTTTCTTT. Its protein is CASSLVPGGDTEAFF.

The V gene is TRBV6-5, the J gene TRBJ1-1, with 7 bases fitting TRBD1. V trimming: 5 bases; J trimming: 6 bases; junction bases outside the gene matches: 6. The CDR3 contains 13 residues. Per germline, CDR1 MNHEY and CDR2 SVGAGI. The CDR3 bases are TGTGCCAGCAGTCTTACAGGGGAGGCTGAAGCTTTCTTT. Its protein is CASSLTGEAEAFF.

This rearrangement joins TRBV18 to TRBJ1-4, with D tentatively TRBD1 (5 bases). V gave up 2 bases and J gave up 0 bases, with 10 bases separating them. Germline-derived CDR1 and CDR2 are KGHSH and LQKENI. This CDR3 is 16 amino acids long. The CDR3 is CASSPFRDATNEKLFF. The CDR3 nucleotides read TGTGCCAGCTCACCATTCAGGGATGCAACTAATGAAAAACTGTTTTTT. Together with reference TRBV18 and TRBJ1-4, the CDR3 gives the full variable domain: NAGVMQNPRHLVRRRGQEARLRCSPMKGHSHVYWYRQLPEEGLKFMVYLQKENIIDESGMPKERFSAEFPKEGPSILRIQQVVRGDSAAYFCASSPFRDATNEKLFFGSGTQLSVL.

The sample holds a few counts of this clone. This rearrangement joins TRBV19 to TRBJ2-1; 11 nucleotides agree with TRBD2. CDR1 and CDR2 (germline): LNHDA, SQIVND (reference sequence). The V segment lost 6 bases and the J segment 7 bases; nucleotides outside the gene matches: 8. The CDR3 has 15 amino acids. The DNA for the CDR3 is TGTGCCAGTAGCCCATTAGCGGGGGGGTGGAATGAGCAGTTCTTC. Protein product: CASSPLAGGWNEQFF.

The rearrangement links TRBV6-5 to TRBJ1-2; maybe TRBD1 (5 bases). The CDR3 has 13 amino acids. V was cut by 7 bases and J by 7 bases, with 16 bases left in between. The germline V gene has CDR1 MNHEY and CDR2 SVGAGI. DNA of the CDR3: TGTGCCAGCACTCCCGACGGGAGGGGTGGCTACACCTTC. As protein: CASTPDGRGGYTF.

CDR3 sequence: CASSLGSGMGAQYF. The CDR3 coding sequence is TGCGCCAGCAGCTTGGGATCGGGCATGGGGGCCCAGTACTTC. The chain links TRBV5-1 to TRBJ2-5, with D tentatively TRBD1 or TRBD2 (5 bases each). Germline V CDR1 and CDR2: SGHRS, YFSETQ. The CDR3 length is 14 residues. V shed 0 bases and J shed 9 bases, with 15 bases lying between them. The full variable domain, completed using reference TRBV5-1 and TRBJ2-5, is KAGVTQTPRYLIKTRGQQVTLSCSPISGHRSVSWYQQTPGQGLQFLFEYFSETQRNKGNFPGRFSGRQFSNSRSEMNVSTLELGDSALYLCASSLGSGMGAQYFGPGTRLLVL.

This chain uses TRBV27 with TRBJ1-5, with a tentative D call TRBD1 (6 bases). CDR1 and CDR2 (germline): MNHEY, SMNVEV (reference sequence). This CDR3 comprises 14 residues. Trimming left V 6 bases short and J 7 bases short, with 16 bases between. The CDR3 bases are TGTGCCAGCAGCCGCGGGACAAGTTCCCAGCCCCAGCATTTT. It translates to CASSRGTSSQPQHF.

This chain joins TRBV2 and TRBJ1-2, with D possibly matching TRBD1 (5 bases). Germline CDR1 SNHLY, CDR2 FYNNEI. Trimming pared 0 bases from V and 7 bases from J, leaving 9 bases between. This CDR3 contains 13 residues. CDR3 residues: CASSEAPGGGYTF. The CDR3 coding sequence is TGTGCCAGCAGTGAAGCGCCGGGGGGTGGCTACACCTTC.

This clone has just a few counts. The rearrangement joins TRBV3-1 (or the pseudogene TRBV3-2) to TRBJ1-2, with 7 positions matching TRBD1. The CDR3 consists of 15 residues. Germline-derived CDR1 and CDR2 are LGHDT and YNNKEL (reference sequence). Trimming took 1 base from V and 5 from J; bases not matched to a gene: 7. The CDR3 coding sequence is TGTGCCAGCAGCCAAGGGTCAGGGGGACGATATGGCTACACCTTC. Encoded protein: CASSQGSGGRYGYTF.

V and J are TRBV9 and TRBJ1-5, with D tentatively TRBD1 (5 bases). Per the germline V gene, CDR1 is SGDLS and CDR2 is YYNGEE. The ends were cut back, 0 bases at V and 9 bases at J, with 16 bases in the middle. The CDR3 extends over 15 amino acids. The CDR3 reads CASSVDWGGDAPQHF. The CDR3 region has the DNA TGTGCCAGCAGCGTAGATTGGGGAGGGGATGCGCCCCAGCATTTT.

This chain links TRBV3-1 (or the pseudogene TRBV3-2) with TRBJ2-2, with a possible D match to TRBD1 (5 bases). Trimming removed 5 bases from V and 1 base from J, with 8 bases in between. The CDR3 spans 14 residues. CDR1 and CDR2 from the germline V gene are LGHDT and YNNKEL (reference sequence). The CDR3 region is CASSFGQNTGELFF. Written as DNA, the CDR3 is TGTGCCAGCAGCTTCGGACAGAACACCGGGGAGCTGTTTTTT.

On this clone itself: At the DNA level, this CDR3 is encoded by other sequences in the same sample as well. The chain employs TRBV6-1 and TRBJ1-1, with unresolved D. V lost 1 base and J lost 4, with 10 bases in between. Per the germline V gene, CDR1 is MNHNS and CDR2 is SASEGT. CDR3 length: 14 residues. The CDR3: CASSEDWGSTEAFF. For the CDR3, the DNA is TGTGCCAGCAGTGAAGACTGGGGTAGCACTGAAGCTTTCTTT.

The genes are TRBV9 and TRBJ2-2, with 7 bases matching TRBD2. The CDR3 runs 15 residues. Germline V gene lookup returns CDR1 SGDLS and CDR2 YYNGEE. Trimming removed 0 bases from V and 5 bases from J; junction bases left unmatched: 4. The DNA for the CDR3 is TGTGCCAGCAGCGTAGCGGGGGGTGAAACCGGGGAGCTGTTTTTT. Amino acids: CASSVAGGETGELFF. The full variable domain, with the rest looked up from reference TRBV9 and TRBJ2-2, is DSGVTQTPKHLITATGQRVTLRCSPRSGDLSVYWYQQSLDQGLQFLIQYYNGEERAKGNILERFSAQQFPDLHSELNLSSLELGDSALYFCASSVAGGETGELFFGEGSRLTVL.

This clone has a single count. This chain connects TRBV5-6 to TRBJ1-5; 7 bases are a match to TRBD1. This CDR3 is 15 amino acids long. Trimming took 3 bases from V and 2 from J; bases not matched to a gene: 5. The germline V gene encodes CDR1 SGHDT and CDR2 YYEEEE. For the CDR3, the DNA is TGTGCCAGCAGCTCGTCTCAGGGGGGCAATCAGCCCCAGCATTTT. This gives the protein CASSSSQGGNQPQHF.